The 16 T cell receptor beta chains listed next were all sequenced from one sample in a study of cytomegalovirus exposure and HLA in healthy donors. PCR involved 60 Vbeta and 13 Jbeta primers. The repertoire was sequenced with immunoSEQ multiplex PCR; TCRdb's copy has only in-frame clones and lacks some. The sample contains 150,000 or so clones, 70% to 80% of which appear only once. Sequenced sample: PBMCs. These receptors all come from a man aged 35-49 years in good health and CMV-seropositive.

The chain uses TRBV5-1 and TRBJ2-2, with no clear D. The germline gives CDR1 SGHRS, CDR2 YFSETQ. Trimming left V 2 bases short and J 1 base short, with 9 bases between. CDR3 size: 15 residues. The CDR3 sequence is CASSLSTQNTGELFF. DNA of the CDR3: TGCGCCAGCAGCTTAAGTACACAGAACACCGGGGAGCTGTTTTTT.

This clone was seen a handful of times. This chain links TRBV28 with TRBJ1-5; unclear D gene. The CDR3 extends over 12 amino acids. The germline V and J ends were trimmed by 3 bases and 6 bases, with 6 bases remaining between them. Germline CDR1 reads MDHEN; CDR2 reads SYDVKM. CDR3 DNA: TGTGCCAGCAGTTTCTGGAGTCAGCCCCAGCATTTT. Protein sequence: CASSFWSQPQHF.

The V gene is TRBV7-9, the J gene TRBJ2-5, with D perhaps matching TRBD1 (6 bases). Germline CDR1 and CDR2: SEHNR and FQNEAQ (reference sequence). The ends were cut back, 5 bases at V and 4 bases at J, with 20 bases in the middle. This CDR3 has 16 amino acids. The CDR3 nucleotides read TGTGCCAGCAGCCCCACAGGGCCCCTCAATGGAGAGACCCAGTACTTC. Protein sequence: CASSPTGPLNGETQYF.

V usage is TRBV18 and J usage is TRBJ2-5, with 9 bases aligning to TRBD1. This CDR3 is 14 amino acids long. Germline assignment: CDR1 KGHSH and CDR2 LQKENI. After removal of 2 bases from V and 5 bases from J, the junction contained 3 bases not matched to a gene. As DNA, the CDR3 is TGTGCCAGCTCACCAAGGGGGACAGGGGAGACCCAGTACTTC. This gives the protein CASSPRGTGETQYF.

The V and J genes are TRBV9 and TRBJ2-1; 11 bases line up with TRBD2. The CDR3 has 15 residues. Germline V gene data show CDR1 as SGDLS and CDR2 as YYNGEE. V dropped 5 bases and J dropped 3; count of bases not matched to a gene: 4. DNA for the CDR3: TGTGCCAGCAGTCGAACTAGCGGGAGCTACAATGAGCAGTTCTTC. Residues: CASSRTSGSYNEQFF.

The rearrangement uses TRBV5-6 and TRBJ2-5; a possible D gene is TRBD1 (6 bases). This CDR3 region has 15 residues. Germline V gene sequence: CDR1 SGHDT, CDR2 YYEEEE. Trimming cost V 1 base and J 5 bases, with 15 bases left between them. CDR3: CASSLRGTQRETQYF. CDR3 nucleotides: TGTGCCAGCAGCTTGCGAGGGACACAACGCGAGACCCAGTACTTC.

This clone was found once. This sequence joins TRBV6-5 and TRBJ2-1; possibly TRBD1 for D (5 bases). CDR3 size: 14 residues. Germline V gene data show CDR1 as MNHEY and CDR2 as SVGAGI. V shed 0 bases and J shed 5 bases, with 8 bases lying between them. For the CDR3, the DNA is TGTGCCAGCAGTTACTCGGGGCTAAACAATGAGCAGTTCTTC. Residues: CASSYSGLNNEQFF.

V and J are TRBV29-1 and TRBJ1-1; tentatively, D is TRBD1 (5 bases). CDR1 is SQVTM, CDR2 ANQGSEA, per germline. Trimming cost V 6 bases and J 6 bases, with 23 bases left between them. This CDR3 region has 15 residues. The CDR3: CSVRGDGSGRAEAFF. The CDR3 bases are TGCAGCGTCCGTGGGGACGGGTCAGGGAGGGCTGAAGCTTTCTTT.

Only a few counts were recorded for this clone. The chain carries TRBV7-9 and TRBJ1-5; 11 bases line up with TRBD1. Trimming cost V 4 bases and J 6 bases; bases outside gene matches: 5. Looked up from germline, CDR1 is SEHNR and CDR2 is FQNEAQ (reference sequence). The CDR3 is 15 residues long. This chain's CDR3 is CASSSLGTGGQPQHF. The CDR3 nucleotides read TGTGCCAGCAGCTCACTGGGGACAGGGGGTCAGCCCCAGCATTTT.

V usage is TRBV28 and J usage is TRBJ1-4, with 10 positions matching TRBD1. V shed 5 bases and J 7 bases; nucleotides not matched to a gene: 13. The germline gives CDR1 MDHEN, CDR2 SYDVKM. This CDR3 spans 17 amino acids. The CDR3, as DNA: TGTGCCAGCAGTGCGAGTTTTTACCGGGACAGGGGTGAAAAACTGTTTTTT. This sequence encodes CASSASFYRDRGEKLFF. The complete variable domain, with remaining parts taken from reference TRBV28 and TRBJ1-4, reads DVKVTQSSRYLVKRTGEKVFLECVQDMDHENMFWYRQDPGLGLRLIYFSYDVKMKEKGDIPEGYSVSREKKERFSLILESASTNQTSMYLCASSASFYRDRGEKLFFGSGTQLSVL.

This clone was picked up a small number of times. This chain connects TRBV11-2 to TRBJ2-3; perhaps TRBD2 as D (6 bases). V was clipped by 1 base and J by 4 bases, with 12 bases between them. CDR1 is SGHAT, CDR2 FQNNGV, per germline. The CDR3 has 15 residues. The CDR3 here is CASSLVAERADTQYF. The CDR3 nucleotides read TGTGCCAGCAGCTTAGTAGCGGAGAGGGCAGATACGCAGTATTTT.

This chain links TRBV5-4 with TRBJ2-2; TRBD2 might be the D (6 bases). Germline-derived CDR1 and CDR2 are SGHNT and YYREEE (reference sequence). Deletions cut 7 bases from V and 1 base from J, with 11 bases between. The CDR3 is made up of 14 amino acids. CDR3 nucleotide sequence: TGTGCCAGCTCTAGCGAAAAGAACACCGGGGAGCTGTTTTTT. Translated, it gives CASSSEKNTGELFF.

The chain combines TRBV7-9 with TRBJ2-3, with unresolved D. V lost 0 bases and J lost 4, with 8 bases in between. Germline values: CDR1 SEHNR, CDR2 FQNEAQ (reference sequence). This CDR3 has 14 amino acids. The chain's CDR3 is CASSLARYPDTQYF. DNA of the CDR3: TGTGCCAGCAGCTTAGCCCGGTACCCAGATACGCAGTATTTT.

This clone showed up just a few times. The rearrangement uses TRBV25-1 and TRBJ2-7; the D gene is possibly TRBD1 (6 bases). Germline CDR1 is MGHDK and CDR2 is SYGVNS. This CDR3 spans 15 amino acids. Trimming removed 6 bases at V and 4 bases at J, with 19 bases between. The DNA of the CDR3 is TGTGCCAGCAGCTCGTGGACAGAAAAAGCTTACGAGCAGTACTTC. Amino acid sequence: CASSSWTEKAYEQYF.

V gene TRBV7-9 combines with J gene TRBJ2-7; no reliable D call. The CDR3 length is 12 residues. Germline V lookup: CDR1 SEHNR, CDR2 FQNEAQ (reference sequence). The V end lost 5 bases, the J end lost 2 bases, and 7 bases lay between the germline ends. DNA for the CDR3: TGTGCCAGCAGCACTGGTGCCTACGAGCAGTACTTC. The encoded protein is CASSTGAYEQYF.

This chain joins TRBV5-1 and TRBJ2-7, with 7 bases fitting TRBD1. The length of the CDR3 is 13 residues. The germline gives CDR1 SGHRS, CDR2 YFSETQ. Germline trimming cut 3 bases from V and 6 bases from J; bases unmatched to any gene: 6. CDR3 in DNA: TGCGCCAGCAGCTCCGACAGGGTTACCGAGCAGTACTTC. Its protein product is CASSSDRVTEQYF.